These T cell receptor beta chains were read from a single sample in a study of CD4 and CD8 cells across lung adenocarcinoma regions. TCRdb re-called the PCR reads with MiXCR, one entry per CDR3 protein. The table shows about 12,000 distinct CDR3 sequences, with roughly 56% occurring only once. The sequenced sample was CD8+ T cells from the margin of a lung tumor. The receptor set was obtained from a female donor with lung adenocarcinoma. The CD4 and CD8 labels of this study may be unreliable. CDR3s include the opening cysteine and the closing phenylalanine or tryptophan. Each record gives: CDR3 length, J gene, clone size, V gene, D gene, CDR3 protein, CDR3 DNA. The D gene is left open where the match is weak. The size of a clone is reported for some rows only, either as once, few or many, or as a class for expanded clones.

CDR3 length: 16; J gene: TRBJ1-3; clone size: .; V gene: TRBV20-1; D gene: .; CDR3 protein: CSARDRTQAGGNTIYF; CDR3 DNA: TGCAGTGCTAGAGATCGTACCCAGGCTGGAGGAAACACCATATATTTT
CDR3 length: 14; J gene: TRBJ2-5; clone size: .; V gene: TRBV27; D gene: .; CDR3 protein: CASSLGGYTETQYF; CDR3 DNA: TGTGCCAGCAGTTTGGGCGGGTACACAGAGACCCAGTATTTC
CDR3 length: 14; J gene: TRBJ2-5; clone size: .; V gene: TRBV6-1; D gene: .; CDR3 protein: CARHGGRDQETQYF; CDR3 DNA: TGTGCGAGGCACGGGGGGCGGGACCAAGAGACCCAGTACTTC
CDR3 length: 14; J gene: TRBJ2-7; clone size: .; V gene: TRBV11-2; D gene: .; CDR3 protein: CASSPQRGLYEQYF; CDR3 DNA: TGTGCCAGCAGCCCTCAACGTGGTCTCTACGAGCAGTACTTC
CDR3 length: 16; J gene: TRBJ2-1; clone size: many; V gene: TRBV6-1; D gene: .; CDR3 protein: CASSEAGGAGSNEQFF; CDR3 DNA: TGTGCCAGCAGTGAAGCAGGAGGGGCAGGGAGCAATGAGCAGTTCTTC
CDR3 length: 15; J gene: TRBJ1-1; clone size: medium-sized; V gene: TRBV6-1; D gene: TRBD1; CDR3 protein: CASSDRTGPYTEAFF; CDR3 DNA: TGTGCCAGCAGTGACCGGACAGGGCCGTACACTGAAGCTTTCTTT
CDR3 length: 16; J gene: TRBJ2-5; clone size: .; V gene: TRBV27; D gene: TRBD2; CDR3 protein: CASSRTSGRVGETQYF; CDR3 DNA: TGTGCCAGCAGCCGGACTAGCGGGAGAGTCGGGGAGACCCAGTACTTC
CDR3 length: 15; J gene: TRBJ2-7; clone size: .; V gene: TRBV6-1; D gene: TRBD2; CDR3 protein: CASSELPGGEYEQYF; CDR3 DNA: TGTGCCAGCAGTGAACTCCCGGGGGGAGAGTACGAGCAGTACTTC
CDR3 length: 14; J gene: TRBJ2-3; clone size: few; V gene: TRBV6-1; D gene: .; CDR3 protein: CASRRGPEVDTQYF; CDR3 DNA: TGTGCCAGCAGGAGGGGACCAGAGGTAGATACGCAGTATTTT
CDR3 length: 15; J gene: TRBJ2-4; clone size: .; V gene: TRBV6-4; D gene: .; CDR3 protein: CASSSGLWATDTQYF; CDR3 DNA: TGTGCCAGCAGCTCGGGGCTGTGGGCCACAGATACTCAGTACTTC
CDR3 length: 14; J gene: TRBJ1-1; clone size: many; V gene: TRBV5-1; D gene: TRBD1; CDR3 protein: CASSLTGGSIEAFF; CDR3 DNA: TGCGCCAGCAGCTTGACAGGGGGCTCGATCGAAGCTTTCTTT
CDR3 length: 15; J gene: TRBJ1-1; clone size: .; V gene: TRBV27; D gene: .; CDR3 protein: CASSPWGQRNTEAFF; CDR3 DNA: TGTGCCAGCAGCCCCTGGGGGCAACGGAACACTGAAGCTTTCTTT
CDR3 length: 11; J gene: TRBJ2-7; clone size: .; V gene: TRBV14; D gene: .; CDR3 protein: CASSQVSKQYF; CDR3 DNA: TGTGCCAGCAGCCAAGTAAGCAAGCAGTACTTC
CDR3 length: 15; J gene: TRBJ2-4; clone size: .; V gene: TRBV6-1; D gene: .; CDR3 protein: CGSSAVAGAKNMQYF; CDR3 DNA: TGTGGCAGCAGCGCCGTGGCGGGGGCCAAAAATATGCAGTACTTC
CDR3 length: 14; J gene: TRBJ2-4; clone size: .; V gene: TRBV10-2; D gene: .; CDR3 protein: CAGSEVRSGGSQYF; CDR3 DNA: TGCGCCGGCAGCGAGGTGCGGAGCGGAGGGTCTCAGTACTTC
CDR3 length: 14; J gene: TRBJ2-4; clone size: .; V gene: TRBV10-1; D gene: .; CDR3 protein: CASSESTLGDIQYF; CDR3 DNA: TGCGCCAGCAGTGAGTCGACTCTGGGGGATATTCAGTACTTC
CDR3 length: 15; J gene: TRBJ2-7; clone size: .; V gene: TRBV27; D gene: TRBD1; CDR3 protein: CASSLTGTGDYEQYF; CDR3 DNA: TGTGCCAGCAGTTTAACCGGGACAGGGGACTACGAGCAGTACTTC
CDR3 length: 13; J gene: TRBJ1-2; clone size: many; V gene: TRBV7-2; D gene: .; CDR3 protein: CASSLATGYGYTF; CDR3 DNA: TGTGCCAGCAGCTTAGCGACAGGCTATGGCTACACCTTC
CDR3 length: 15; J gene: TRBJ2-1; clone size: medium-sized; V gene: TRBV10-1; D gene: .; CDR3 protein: CASSVGLKGYNEQFF; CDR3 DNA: TGCGCCAGCAGTGTAGGCCTTAAGGGCTACAATGAGCAGTTCTTC
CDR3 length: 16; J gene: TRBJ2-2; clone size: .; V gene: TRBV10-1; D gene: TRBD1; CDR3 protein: CASSPGTGEGTGELFF; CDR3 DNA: TGCGCCAGCAGTCCTGGGACAGGGGAGGGCACCGGGGAGCTGTTTTTT
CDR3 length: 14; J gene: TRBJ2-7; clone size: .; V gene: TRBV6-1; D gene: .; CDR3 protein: CAGSGQRIKNMQYF; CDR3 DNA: TGTGCCGGCTCGGGGCAGAGAATAAAAAACATGCAGTACTTC
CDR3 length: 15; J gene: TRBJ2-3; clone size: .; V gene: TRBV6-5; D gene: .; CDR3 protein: CGSGSGLRSKDTQYF; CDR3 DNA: TGTGGCAGCGGTTCGGGGCTGAGAAGCAAAGATACGCAGTATTTC
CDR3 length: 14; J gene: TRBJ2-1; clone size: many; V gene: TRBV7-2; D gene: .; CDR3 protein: CASSPWGVSNEQFF; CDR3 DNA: TGTGCCAGCAGCCCATGGGGGGTTTCCAATGAGCAGTTCTTC
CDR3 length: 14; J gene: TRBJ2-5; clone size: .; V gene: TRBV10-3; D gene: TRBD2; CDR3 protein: CAGSGGGEPDTQYF; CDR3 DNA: TGTGCGGGGAGCGGGGGAGGTGAGCCAGATACGCAGTACTTC
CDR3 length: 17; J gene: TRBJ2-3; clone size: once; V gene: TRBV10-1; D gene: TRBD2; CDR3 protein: CASSESDLAGGSDTQYF; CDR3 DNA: TGCGCCAGCAGTGAGTCCGACCTAGCGGGAGGATCAGATACGCAGTATTTT
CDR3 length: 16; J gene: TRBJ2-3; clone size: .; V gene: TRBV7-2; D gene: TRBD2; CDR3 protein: CASSLTSGGLTDTQYF; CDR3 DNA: TGTGCCAGCAGCTTGACTAGCGGGGGGCTCACAGATACGCAGTATTTT
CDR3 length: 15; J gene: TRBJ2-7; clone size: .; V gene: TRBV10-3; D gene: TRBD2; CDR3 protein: CAGGPGGRGQDTQYF; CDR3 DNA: TGTGCCGGGGGTCCGGGGGGGCGGGGACAAGATACGCAGTACTTC
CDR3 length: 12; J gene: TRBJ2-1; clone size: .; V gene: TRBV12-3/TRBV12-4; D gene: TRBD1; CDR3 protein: CASRAAGGEQFF; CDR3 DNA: TGTGCCAGCAGGGCCGCAGGGGGTGAGCAGTTCTTC
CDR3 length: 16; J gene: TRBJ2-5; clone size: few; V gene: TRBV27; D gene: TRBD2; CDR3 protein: CASSSAGSGVQETQYF; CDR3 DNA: TGTGCCAGCAGTTCCGCCGGGAGCGGGGTCCAAGAGACCCAGTACTTC
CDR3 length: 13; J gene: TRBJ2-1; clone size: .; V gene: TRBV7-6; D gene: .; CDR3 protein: CASSSHPNNEQFF; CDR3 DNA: TGTGCCAGCAGCTCACACCCAAACAATGAGCAGTTCTTC
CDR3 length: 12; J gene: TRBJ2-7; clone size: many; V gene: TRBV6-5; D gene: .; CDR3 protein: CASSSGHYEQYF; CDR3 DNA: TGTGCCAGCAGTTCAGGACACTACGAGCAGTACTTC
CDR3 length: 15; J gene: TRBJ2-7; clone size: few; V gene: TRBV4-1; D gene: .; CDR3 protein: CASSQDFPGPYEQYF; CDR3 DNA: TGCGCCAGCAGCCAAGATTTTCCGGGGCCCTACGAGCAGTACTTC
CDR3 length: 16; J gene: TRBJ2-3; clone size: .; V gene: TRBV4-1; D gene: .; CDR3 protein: CASRADGGQGTETQYF; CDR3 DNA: TGCGCCAGCAGGGCTGACGGGGGCCAGGGCACAGAGACGCAGTACTTT
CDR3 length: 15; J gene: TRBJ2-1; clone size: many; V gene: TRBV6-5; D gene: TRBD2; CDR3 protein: CASSLAGGGYNEQFF; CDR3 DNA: TGTGCCAGCAGTTTAGCGGGAGGCGGCTACAATGAGCAGTTCTTC
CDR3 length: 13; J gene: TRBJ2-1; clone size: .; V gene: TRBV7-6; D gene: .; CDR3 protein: CASSSPPGDEQFF; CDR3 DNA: TGTGCCAGCAGCTCCCCCCCCGGCGATGAGCAGTTCTTC
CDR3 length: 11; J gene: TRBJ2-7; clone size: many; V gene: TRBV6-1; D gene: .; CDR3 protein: CASSELGTWHF; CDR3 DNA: TGTGCCAGCAGTGAATTGGGGACTTGGCACTTC
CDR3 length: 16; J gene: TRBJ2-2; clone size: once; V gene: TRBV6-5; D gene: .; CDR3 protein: CASSYDGGANTGELFF; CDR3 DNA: TGTGCCAGCAGTTACGATGGGGGCGCGAACACCGGGGAGCTGTTTTTT
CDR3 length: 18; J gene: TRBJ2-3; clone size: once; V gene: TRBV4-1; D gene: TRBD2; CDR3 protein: CASSRAGGAGGGTDTQYF; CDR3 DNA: TGCGCCAGCAGCCGAGCGGGGGGCGCGGGGGGTGGCACAGATACGCAGTATTTC
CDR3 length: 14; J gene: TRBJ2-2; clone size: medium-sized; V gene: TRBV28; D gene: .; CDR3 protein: CASSWSGGTGELFF; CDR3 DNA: TGTGCCAGCAGTTGGAGCGGTGGCACCGGGGAGCTGTTTTTT
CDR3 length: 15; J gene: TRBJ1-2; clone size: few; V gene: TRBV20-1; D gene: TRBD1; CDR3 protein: CSAEIIQGAPDGYTF; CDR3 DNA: TGCAGTGCTGAGATCATCCAGGGGGCGCCGGATGGCTACACCTTC
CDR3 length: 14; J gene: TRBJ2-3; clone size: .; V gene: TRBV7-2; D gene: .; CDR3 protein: CPGLQAGSTGTQYF; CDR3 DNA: TGTCCGGGCCTCCAGGCTGGGAGCACCGGTACGCAGTATTTT
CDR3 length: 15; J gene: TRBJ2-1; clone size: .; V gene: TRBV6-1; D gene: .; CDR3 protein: CASSTRQRPNNEQFF; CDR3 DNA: TGTGCCAGCAGTACGAGACAGAGACCAAACAATGAGCAGTTCTTC
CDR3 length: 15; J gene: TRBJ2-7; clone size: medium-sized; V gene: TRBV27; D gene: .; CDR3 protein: CASSLVWGQFYEQYF; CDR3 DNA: TGTGCCAGCAGTTTAGTCTGGGGCCAGTTCTACGAGCAGTACTTC
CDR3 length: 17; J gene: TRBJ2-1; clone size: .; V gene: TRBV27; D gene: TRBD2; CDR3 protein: CASSFGSGLVGHNEQFF; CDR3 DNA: TGTGCCAGCAGTTTTGGTAGTGGACTAGTGGGCCACAATGAGCAGTTCTTC
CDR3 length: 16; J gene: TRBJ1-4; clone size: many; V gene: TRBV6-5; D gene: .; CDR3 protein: CASSYSSSGANEKLFF; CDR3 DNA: TGTGCCAGCAGTTACTCGTCAAGTGGGGCGAATGAAAAACTGTTTTTT